These T cell receptor beta chains were read from a single sample in a study of CD8 T cells in ankylosing spondylitis. One entry per CDR3 protein results from TCRdb running MiXCR on the 5' RACE reads. The sample lists 200,000 to 250,000 distinct CDR3 sequences, 15% to 20% seen once, with approximately 46% in the top ten. The sequencing input was blood, either unsorted or a sorted T cell fraction (not recorded which). The receptors stem from a male donor with ankylosing spondylitis. CDR3s include the opening cysteine and the closing phenylalanine or tryptophan. A D gene is named only where the DNA matches it firmly. Only some rows state a clone size, as once, few, many or a class for expanded clones.

v_gene	d_gene	j_gene	abundance	CDR3aa	CDR3nt
TRBV29-1	TRBD2	TRBJ2-3	few	CSVTGLAGGITDTQYF	TGCAGCGTTACAGGACTAGCGGGGGGCATCACAGATACGCAGTATTTT
TRBV12-3/TRBV12-4	TRBD2	TRBJ2-3	few	CASSFAGLGATDTQYF	TGTGCCAGCAGTTTTGCCGGACTAGGAGCCACAGATACGCAGTATTTT
TRBV5-1	NA	TRBJ2-7	few	CASSEGKQGYYEQYF	TGCGCCAGCAGCGAGGGAAAACAGGGATACTACGAGCAGTACTTC
TRBV12-3/TRBV12-4	NA	TRBJ2-7	NA	CASSSSMRGNPYEQYF	TGTGCCAGCAGTTCATCTATGCGGGGAAACCCCTACGAGCAGTACTTC
TRBV11-3	NA	TRBJ1-4	NA	CASSDGTYFEKLFF	TGTGCCAGCTCAGATGGGACATATTTTGAAAAACTGTTTTTT
TRBV28	TRBD1	TRBJ2-7	NA	CASSTDRGRDEQYF	TGTGCCAGCAGCACGGACAGGGGGCGCGACGAGCAGTACTTC
TRBV5-1	NA	TRBJ1-5	NA	CASSDDDQPQHF	TGCGCCAGCAGCGACGATGATCAGCCCCAGCATTTT
TRBV7-9	NA	TRBJ1-1	few	CASSLGGLGEAFF	TGTGCCAGCAGCTTAGGTGGGTTGGGTGAAGCTTTCTTT
TRBV28	NA	TRBJ2-1	few	CASSRTPNNEQFF	TGTGCCAGCAGTCGGACTCCGAACAATGAGCAGTTCTTC
TRBV6-2/TRBV6-3	NA	TRBJ2-5	few	CASSYSIANQETQYF	TGTGCCAGCAGTTACTCGATTGCGAACCAAGAGACCCAGTACTTC
TRBV6-2/TRBV6-3	TRBD2	TRBJ2-1	NA	CASGLAGVRSEQFF	TGTGCCAGCGGCCTAGCGGGAGTTCGGAGTGAGCAGTTCTTC
TRBV7-9	TRBD1	TRBJ2-1	NA	CASSPPTGFNEQFF	TGTGCCAGCAGCCCTCCGACAGGGTTCAATGAGCAGTTCTTC
TRBV11-2	NA	TRBJ1-1	NA	CASRAMNTEAFF	TGTGCCAGCCGAGCAATGAACACTGAAGCTTTCTTT
TRBV7-2	TRBD1	TRBJ2-5	NA	CASSSRDRGIQETQYF	TGTGCCAGCAGCTCCCGGGACAGGGGGATACAAGAGACCCAGTACTTC
TRBV11-2	NA	TRBJ2-7	few	CASSFGRNYEQYF	TGTGCCAGCAGCTTTGGACGAAACTACGAGCAGTACTTC
TRBV10-3	TRBD1	TRBJ1-2	many	CAISESGTGSPNGYTF	TGTGCCATCAGTGAGTCGGGGACAGGGAGCCCCAATGGCTACACCTTC
TRBV4-1	NA	TRBJ1-5	NA	CASSQVGGFDQPQHF	TGCGCCAGCAGCCAAGTGGGGGGTTTCGATCAGCCCCAGCATTTT
TRBV6-5	NA	TRBJ2-2	few	CASSYGGGGIGELFF	TGTGCCAGCAGTTACGGAGGGGGCGGAATCGGGGAGCTGTTTTTT
TRBV4-3	NA	TRBJ2-4	NA	CASSQENLRDPTLAKNIQYF	TGCGCCAGCAGCCAAGAAAATCTCCGGGACCCGACCCTAGCCAAAAACATTCAGTACTTC
TRBV11-2	NA	TRBJ2-1	NA	CASRPPGYNEQFF	TGTGCCAGCAGGCCCCCCGGCTACAATGAGCAGTTCTTC
TRBV7-8	NA	TRBJ1-1	NA	CASSPTKQYTEAFF	TGTGCCAGCAGCCCCACAAAACAGTACACTGAAGCTTTCTTT
TRBV28	TRBD2	TRBJ2-1	NA	CASSLISGGGHSYNEQFF	TGTGCCAGCAGTTTAATATCGGGCGGGGGGCACTCCTACAATGAGCAGTTCTTC
TRBV4-1	TRBD1	TRBJ2-2	NA	CASSLRTGLSGELFF	TGCGCCAGCAGCCTCCGGACAGGGTTGTCCGGGGAGCTGTTTTTT
TRBV12-3/TRBV12-4	TRBD1	TRBJ2-5	NA	CASSWDRGDQYF	TGTGCCAGCAGTTGGGACAGGGGAGACCAGTACTTC
TRBV2	NA	TRBJ1-2	few	CASSNDSPWGKGKHGYTF	TGTGCCAGCAGTAACGATTCACCCTGGGGGAAAGGGAAGCATGGCTACACCTTC
TRBV6-5	NA	TRBJ2-7	NA	CASSYSGDGYEQYF	TGTGCCAGCAGTTACTCCGGGGACGGCTACGAGCAGTACTTC
TRBV11-2	TRBD1	TRBJ1-4	many	CASSLPKGQGTTNEKLFF	TGTGCCAGCAGCTTACCCAAGGGACAGGGTACAACTAATGAAAAACTGTTTTTT
TRBV5-1	NA	TRBJ2-7	NA	CASSFGVTYEQYF	TGCGCCAGCAGCTTCGGGGTTACCTACGAGCAGTACTTC
TRBV20-1	NA	TRBJ2-7	NA	CSARGWGTYEQYF	TGCAGTGCTAGGGGGTGGGGGACCTACGAGCAGTACTTC
TRBV7-8	TRBD1	TRBJ2-1	few	CASSFPQGVFYNEQFF	TGTGCCAGCAGCTTCCCCCAGGGGGTTTTCTACAATGAGCAGTTCTTC
TRBV6-1	TRBD1	TRBJ1-5	few	CASSDTGANQPQHF	TGTGCCAGCAGTGACACAGGGGCTAATCAGCCCCAGCATTTT
TRBV11-3	TRBD1	TRBJ1-6	few	CASSRTGGTSPLHF	TGTGCCAGCAGCAGGACAGGGGGGACTTCACCCCTCCACTTT
TRBV6-1	TRBD2	TRBJ2-7	NA	CASSPGTSEEQYF	TGTGCCAGCAGTCCGGGGACTAGCGAAGAGCAGTACTTC
TRBV2	TRBD2	TRBJ2-3	NA	CASSGTSGATDTQYF	TGTGCCAGCAGTGGGACTAGCGGGGCCACAGATACGCAGTATTTT
TRBV29-1	NA	TRBJ1-2	few	CSVVRPGENYGYTF	TGCAGCGTTGTCCGGCCAGGCGAAAACTATGGCTACACCTTC
TRBV6-6	NA	TRBJ2-2	NA	CASSPRGRGELFF	TGTGCCAGCAGTCCTAGGGGACGCGGGGAGCTGTTTTTT
TRBV20-1	NA	TRBJ2-7	NA	CSDETSSYEQYF	TGCAGTGATGAGACTAGTTCCTACGAGCAGTACTTC
TRBV30	NA	TRBJ2-2	NA	CAWSGGGASTGELFF	TGTGCCTGGAGTGGAGGGGGGGCCTCTACCGGGGAGCTGTTTTTT
TRBV10-3	TRBD1	TRBJ1-1	NA	CAIRGQMNTEAFF	TGTGCCATCAGGGGACAGATGAACACTGAAGCTTTCTTT
TRBV15	TRBD1	TRBJ1-3	few	CATQGGRGPSGNTIYF	TGTGCCACCCAGGGGGGCAGGGGGCCCTCTGGAAACACCATATATTTT
TRBV5-1	NA	TRBJ1-1	NA	CASSLPREGVNTEAFF	TGCGCCAGCAGCCTTCCCAGGGAGGGGGTGAACACTGAAGCTTTCTTT
TRBV4-2	TRBD2	TRBJ2-7	few	CASSQESSGSYEQYF	TGTGCCAGCAGCCAAGAATCTAGCGGGAGCTACGAGCAGTACTTC
TRBV4-1	NA	TRBJ2-2	NA	CASRVRGNTGELFF	TGCGCCAGCCGGGTACGGGGAAACACCGGGGAGCTGTTTTTT
TRBV11-2	NA	TRBJ1-4	few	CASGGGPEKLFF	TGTGCCAGCGGGGGTGGGCCTGAAAAACTGTTTTTT
TRBV5-1	TRBD1	TRBJ2-7	few	CASSSRTGTEQYF	TGCGCCAGCAGCTCAAGGACAGGAACCGAGCAGTACTTC
TRBV27	NA	TRBJ2-7	many	CASSYRDPAYEQYF	TGTGCCAGCAGTTACAGGGACCCGGCCTACGAGCAGTACTTC
TRBV4-1	NA	TRBJ1-2	NA	CASSPFLDGILGGYTF	TGCGCCAGCAGCCCCTTTCTTGATGGGATTTTGGGTGGCTACACCTTC
TRBV29-1	TRBD2	TRBJ2-5	few	CSVLGTSGGAETQYF	TGCAGCGTTCTTGGGACTAGCGGGGGGGCTGAGACCCAGTACTTC
TRBV28	NA	TRBJ1-2	few	CASRVSFSTDGYTF	TGTGCCAGCAGGGTGAGTTTTTCGACGGATGGCTACACCTTC
TRBV12-5	NA	TRBJ2-1	NA	CASGSETWGEQFF	TGTGCTAGTGGTTCGGAGACTTGGGGTGAGCAGTTCTTC
TRBV6-1	NA	TRBJ1-2	few	CASSVPDGHVYGYTF	TGTGCCAGCAGTGTACCGGACGGTCACGTCTATGGCTACACCTTC
TRBV27	NA	TRBJ2-3	NA	CASSPETSTDTQYF	TGTGCCAGCAGTCCCGAAACTAGCACAGATACGCAGTATTTT
TRBV20-1	NA	TRBJ1-1	many	CSAKQVTEAFF	TGCAGTGCCAAACAGGTGACTGAAGCTTTCTTT